Listed below are T cell receptor beta chains from one sample, sequenced in a study of cytomegalovirus exposure and HLA in healthy donors. Assay: immunoSEQ multiplex PCR; the TCRdb copy retains only in-frame clones and omits some. The table lists 100,000 to 150,000 clones, 70% to 75% of them singletons. Material: PBMCs. The receptors derive from a male donor in good health and CMV-seronegative. Both conserved end residues are part of each CDR3. Fields, in order: clone size, CDR3 length, V gene, J gene, CDR3 protein. A clone size is listed for some rows: how often the clone was seen (once, few, many), or a class if it is expanded.

clone_size: -; cdr3_length: 12; v_call: TRBV7-6; j_call: TRBJ2-7; cdr3_aa: CASGTRGGRQYF
clone_size: -; cdr3_length: 14; v_call: TRBV6-1; j_call: TRBJ2-2; cdr3_aa: CASSEGRRIGELFF
clone_size: once; cdr3_length: 13; v_call: TRBV7-9; j_call: TRBJ2-7; cdr3_aa: CASSRQGFNEQYF
clone_size: -; cdr3_length: 14; v_call: TRBV19; j_call: TRBJ1-4; cdr3_aa: CASRDRATNEKLFF
clone_size: -; cdr3_length: 15; v_call: TRBV7-9; j_call: TRBJ2-2; cdr3_aa: CASSPQGMGTGELFF
clone_size: -; cdr3_length: 16; v_call: TRBV4-3; j_call: TRBJ1-1; cdr3_aa: CASSQGGGIADTEAFF
clone_size: -; cdr3_length: 14; v_call: TRBV7-2; j_call: TRBJ2-7; cdr3_aa: CASSYRQGVDEQYF
clone_size: -; cdr3_length: 17; v_call: TRBV18; j_call: TRBJ2-7; cdr3_aa: CASSHTGSDTGSGEQYF
clone_size: -; cdr3_length: 12; v_call: TRBV6-5; j_call: -; cdr3_aa: CASSFGQYEQYF
clone_size: -; cdr3_length: 14; v_call: TRBV30; j_call: TRBJ2-3; cdr3_aa: CAWSLAGGADTQYF
clone_size: once; cdr3_length: 14; v_call: TRBV18; j_call: TRBJ2-1; cdr3_aa: CASSPLTRNNEQFF
clone_size: -; cdr3_length: 15; v_call: TRBV27; j_call: TRBJ2-1; cdr3_aa: CASSLKSGRWDEQFF
clone_size: -; cdr3_length: 15; v_call: TRBV28; j_call: TRBJ1-2; cdr3_aa: CASSHRQSLPYGYTF
clone_size: -; cdr3_length: 15; v_call: TRBV28; j_call: TRBJ1-1; cdr3_aa: CASSIMGQGNTEAFF
clone_size: few; cdr3_length: 13; v_call: TRBV28; j_call: TRBJ1-5; cdr3_aa: CASSLTGNQAQHF
clone_size: -; cdr3_length: 17; v_call: TRBV19; j_call: TRBJ1-1; cdr3_aa: CASSIVVVLDKNTEAFF
clone_size: -; cdr3_length: 16; v_call: TRBV7-9; j_call: TRBJ1-4; cdr3_aa: CASSPAQRVTNEKLFF
clone_size: -; cdr3_length: 15; v_call: TRBV7-2; j_call: TRBJ1-2; cdr3_aa: CASSSQGWGNYGYTF
clone_size: -; cdr3_length: 15; v_call: TRBV28; j_call: TRBJ2-6; cdr3_aa: CASSAGSSGANVLTF
clone_size: few; cdr3_length: 16; v_call: TRBV9; j_call: TRBJ2-1; cdr3_aa: CASSVVGLAPYNEQFF
clone_size: -; cdr3_length: 15; v_call: TRBV27; j_call: TRBJ2-3; cdr3_aa: CASSSRRGSTDTQYF
clone_size: -; cdr3_length: 16; v_call: TRBV29-1; j_call: TRBJ2-7; cdr3_aa: CSATPLASGPSYEQYF
clone_size: -; cdr3_length: 15; v_call: TRBV4-2; j_call: TRBJ2-2; cdr3_aa: CASSQAGLDTGELFF
clone_size: -; cdr3_length: 16; v_call: TRBV18; j_call: TRBJ2-7; cdr3_aa: CASSRTGTGPTYEQYF
clone_size: -; cdr3_length: 14; v_call: TRBV5-1; j_call: TRBJ2-7; cdr3_aa: CASSFLANSYEQYF
clone_size: few; cdr3_length: 13; v_call: TRBV5-1; j_call: TRBJ2-5; cdr3_aa: CASSGDSQETQYF
clone_size: -; cdr3_length: 15; v_call: TRBV5-6; j_call: TRBJ2-7; cdr3_aa: CASSAAGQGFWVEYF
clone_size: -; cdr3_length: 16; v_call: TRBV5-1; j_call: TRBJ1-4; cdr3_aa: CASSSNIQATNEKLFF
clone_size: few; cdr3_length: 13; v_call: TRBV11-2; j_call: TRBJ2-7; cdr3_aa: CASSLGPTYEQYF
clone_size: once; cdr3_length: 13; v_call: TRBV2; j_call: -; cdr3_aa: CASSLRQPYEQYF
clone_size: once; cdr3_length: 17; v_call: TRBV25-1; j_call: TRBJ1-4; cdr3_aa: CANSDQGAWGTNEKLFF
clone_size: -; cdr3_length: 16; v_call: TRBV28; j_call: TRBJ2-6; cdr3_aa: CASSLVKLAGANVLTF
clone_size: -; cdr3_length: 15; v_call: TRBV14; j_call: TRBJ1-3; cdr3_aa: CASSQWQGSGNTIYF
clone_size: -; cdr3_length: 16; v_call: TRBV5-1; j_call: TRBJ2-7; cdr3_aa: CASSPRPIAVSYEQYF
clone_size: few; cdr3_length: 14; v_call: TRBV19; j_call: TRBJ1-2; cdr3_aa: CASSKKWTDYGYTF
clone_size: few; cdr3_length: 16; v_call: TRBV28; j_call: TRBJ1-5; cdr3_aa: CASSQTGTGGNQPQHF
clone_size: -; cdr3_length: 15; v_call: TRBV19; j_call: TRBJ1-5; cdr3_aa: CASSSRGRGNQPQHF
clone_size: -; cdr3_length: 15; v_call: TRBV28; j_call: TRBJ2-1; cdr3_aa: CASRLRDYLRIEQFF
clone_size: -; cdr3_length: 15; v_call: TRBV18; j_call: TRBJ1-1; cdr3_aa: CASSPGQGANTEAFF
clone_size: few; cdr3_length: 13; v_call: TRBV30; j_call: TRBJ1-1; cdr3_aa: CACRAAMNTEAFF
clone_size: -; cdr3_length: 16; v_call: TRBV19; j_call: TRBJ2-2; cdr3_aa: CASGEIAGGFTGELFF
clone_size: -; cdr3_length: 14; v_call: TRBV9; j_call: TRBJ2-1; cdr3_aa: CASSVVLAGGEQFF
clone_size: -; cdr3_length: 18; v_call: TRBV4-2; j_call: TRBJ2-2; cdr3_aa: CASSQENWLRFEAGELFF
clone_size: -; cdr3_length: 15; v_call: TRBV6-5; j_call: TRBJ2-1; cdr3_aa: CASSYVQTGYNEQFF
clone_size: -; cdr3_length: 15; v_call: TRBV27; j_call: TRBJ1-1; cdr3_aa: CASSSDRAMNTEAFF
clone_size: -; cdr3_length: 15; v_call: TRBV4-2; j_call: TRBJ1-6; cdr3_aa: CASSQSQSTGSPLHF
clone_size: -; cdr3_length: 11; v_call: TRBV6-1; j_call: TRBJ2-7; cdr3_aa: CASSATYEQYF
clone_size: -; cdr3_length: 18; v_call: TRBV7-3; j_call: TRBJ2-1; cdr3_aa: CASSANPGTSGSYNEQFF
clone_size: -; cdr3_length: 11; v_call: TRBV20-1; j_call: TRBJ2-3; cdr3_aa: CSAGTPDTQYF
clone_size: -; cdr3_length: 15; v_call: TRBV7-8; j_call: TRBJ2-7; cdr3_aa: CASSLYRALNYEQYF
clone_size: -; cdr3_length: 13; v_call: TRBV4-1; j_call: TRBJ2-2; cdr3_aa: CASSQVRTGELFF
clone_size: -; cdr3_length: 13; v_call: TRBV19; j_call: TRBJ1-4; cdr3_aa: CASTVWSHEKLFF
clone_size: -; cdr3_length: 15; v_call: TRBV11-2; j_call: TRBJ2-2; cdr3_aa: CASEREGSRAGELFF
clone_size: -; cdr3_length: 15; v_call: TRBV27; j_call: TRBJ2-3; cdr3_aa: CASTIGGQGRDTQYF
clone_size: -; cdr3_length: 19; v_call: TRBV4-1; j_call: TRBJ2-2; cdr3_aa: CASSLPTSGGLANTGELFF
clone_size: -; cdr3_length: 12; v_call: TRBV15; j_call: TRBJ2-7; cdr3_aa: CATSGREAEQYF
clone_size: -; cdr3_length: 15; v_call: TRBV6-1; j_call: TRBJ1-5; cdr3_aa: CASTNSGQGTQPQHF
clone_size: -; cdr3_length: 13; v_call: TRBV21-1; j_call: TRBJ2-7; cdr3_aa: CASSNGVHYEQYF
clone_size: -; cdr3_length: 17; v_call: TRBV7-6; j_call: TRBJ2-3; cdr3_aa: CASSRGPGQVSTDTQYF